This T cell receptor beta chain is drawn from a study of vaccination effects on CD4 cells after COVID-19. As for the study in general: PBMC cultures contained around 2 million cells per well, approximately 11 IU/ml IL-2 and roughly 9.4 ug/ml peptides. Study outcomes and limitations: Healthy vaccinees' vaccine-induced clones included only 1 of 255 that recognized common cold coronaviruses.

Sequencing was performed with immunoSEQ multiplex PCR; in TCRdb, only in-frame clones are kept and a portion is missing. This sample carries about 35,000 clones, roughly 65% of them seen once, and the ten largest clones take 4% to 5%. Comment on this clone: As yet, its antigen is unknown.

CD4+ T cells were isolated after less than 13 days of culture. All vaccine recipients tested negative for nucleocapsid antibodies and had never contracted SARS-CoV-2 infection. Germline V gene sequence: CDR1 SGHDN, CDR2 FVKESK. Trimming took off 0 bases at V and 6 bases at J, with 2 bases between the two ends. The CDR3 consists of 11 residues. The sequence derives from a human donor who received a COVID-19 vaccine. The material sequenced was CD4+ T cells from PBMCs cultured without peptide, taken before COVID-19 vaccination. The chain is built from TRBV14 and TRBJ1-2; D remains ambiguous. CDR3 residues: CASSQEDGYTF. The CDR3, as DNA: TGTGCCAGCAGCCAAGAGGATGGCTACACCTTC.